Detailed here is one TCR beta chain. No antigen is known for it. The data were taken from a study of T cell responses to AZD1222 COVID-19 vaccine. Generated by immunoSEQ multiplex PCR, the TCRdb table keeps only in-frame clones and is missing some. This table has some 160,000 clones, about nine tenths appearing once. Overall study findings and caveats: Spike-specific TCR breadth and depth rose after two AZD1222 doses.

This CDR3 spans 12 amino acids. The germline CDR1 and CDR2 sequences are MDHEN and SYDVKM. V lost 4 bases and J lost 4, with 4 bases in between. The chain couples TRBV28 to TRBJ1-4; D call uncertain. The receptor comes from an adult in good health. Sequenced here: peripheral blood, sampled on day 0 of AZD1222 vaccination. The CDR3 sequence: CASSSRNEKLFF. CDR3 DNA sequence: TGTGCCAGCAGTTCCCGTAATGAAAAACTGTTTTTT.